A single sample gave rise to the 2 T cell receptor beta chains below, sequenced in a study of T cells in Graves' hyperthyroidism and ophthalmopathy. TCR beta CDR3 sequences were amplified from RNA transcripts. First-round RT-PCR of the TCR CDR3 relied on the HTBI primer set. TCRdb re-derived calls from the multiplex PCR reads in MiXCR, one entry per CDR3 protein. Counted here are roughly 710,000 distinct CDR3 sequences, around a third occurring once; the ten biggest clones make up less than 35%. The sample was blood. Source of these receptors: a woman aged 40 to 49 with Graves' hyperthyroidism.

This chain links TRBV29-1 with TRBJ1-1; D is uncertain. Trimming cost V 6 bases and J 7 bases, with 15 bases left between them. The V gene's germline CDR1 is SQVTM and CDR2 ANQGSEA. The CDR3 spans 12 residues. CDR3 amino acids: CSVTAFGSEAFF. The CDR3 nucleotides are TGCAGCGTCACTGCGTTTGGGAGTGAAGCTTTCTTT.

The CDR3, as DNA: TGTGCCAGCAGGCACAATCAGGGGCCCCAATCGGAAAGCTCCTATAATTCACCCCTCCACTTT. This codes for CASRHNQGPQSESSYNSPLHF. The chain uses TRBV6-1 and TRBJ1-6, with D maybe TRBD1 (6 bases). The CDR3 extends over 21 amino acids. Between the trimmed V and J ends, which lost 6 bases and 0 bases, there was a span of 27 bases. Germline CDR1 is MNHNS and CDR2 is SASEGT.